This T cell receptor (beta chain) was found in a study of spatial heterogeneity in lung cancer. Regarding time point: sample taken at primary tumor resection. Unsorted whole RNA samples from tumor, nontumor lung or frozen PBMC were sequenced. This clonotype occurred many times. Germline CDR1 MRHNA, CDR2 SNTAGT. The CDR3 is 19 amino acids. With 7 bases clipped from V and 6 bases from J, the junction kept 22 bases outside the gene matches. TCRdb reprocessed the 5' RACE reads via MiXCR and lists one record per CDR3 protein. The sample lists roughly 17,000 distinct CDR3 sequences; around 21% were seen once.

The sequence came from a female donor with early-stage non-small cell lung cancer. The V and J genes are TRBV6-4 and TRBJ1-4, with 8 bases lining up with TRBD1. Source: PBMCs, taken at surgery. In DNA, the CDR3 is TGTGCCAGCATCAACCCGAGGTGGACAGGGTCTATCCTCGATGAAAAACTGTTTTTT. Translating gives CASINPRWTGSILDEKLFF.